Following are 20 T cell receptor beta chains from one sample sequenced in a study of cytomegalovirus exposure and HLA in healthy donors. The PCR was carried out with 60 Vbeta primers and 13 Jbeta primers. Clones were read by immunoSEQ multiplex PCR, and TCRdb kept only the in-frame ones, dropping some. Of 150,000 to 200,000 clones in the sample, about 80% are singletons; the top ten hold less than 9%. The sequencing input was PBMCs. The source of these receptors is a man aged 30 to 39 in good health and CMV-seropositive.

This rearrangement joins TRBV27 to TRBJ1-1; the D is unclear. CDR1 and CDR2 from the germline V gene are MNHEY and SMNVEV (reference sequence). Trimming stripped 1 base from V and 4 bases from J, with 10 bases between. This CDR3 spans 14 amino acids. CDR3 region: CASSLLPGSTEAFF. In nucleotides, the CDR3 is TGTGCCAGCAGTTTATTGCCGGGAAGCACTGAAGCTTTCTTT.

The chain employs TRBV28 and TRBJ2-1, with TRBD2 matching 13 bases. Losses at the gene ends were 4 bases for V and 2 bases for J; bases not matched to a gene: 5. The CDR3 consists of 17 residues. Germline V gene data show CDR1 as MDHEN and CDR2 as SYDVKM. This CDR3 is CASSSQGLAGPYNEQFF. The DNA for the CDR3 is TGTGCCAGCAGTTCCCAGGGACTAGCGGGACCCTACAATGAGCAGTTCTTC.

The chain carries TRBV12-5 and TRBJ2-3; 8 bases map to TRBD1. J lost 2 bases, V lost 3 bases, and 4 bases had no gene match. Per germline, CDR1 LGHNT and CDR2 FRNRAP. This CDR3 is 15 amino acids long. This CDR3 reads CASGFGQGHTDTQYF. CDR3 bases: TGTGCTAGTGGTTTTGGACAGGGACACACAGATACGCAGTATTTT.

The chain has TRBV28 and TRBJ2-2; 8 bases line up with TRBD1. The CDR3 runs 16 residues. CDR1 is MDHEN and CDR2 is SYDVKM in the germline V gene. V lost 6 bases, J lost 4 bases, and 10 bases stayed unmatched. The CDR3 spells CASRADGQGATGELFF. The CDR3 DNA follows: TGTGCCAGCAGGGCCGACGGACAGGGCGCCACCGGGGAGCTGTTTTTT. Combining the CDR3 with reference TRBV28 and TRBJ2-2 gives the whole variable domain DVKVTQSSRYLVKRTGEKVFLECVQDMDHENMFWYRQDPGLGLRLIYFSYDVKMKEKGDIPEGYSVSREKKERFSLILESASTNQTSMYLCASRADGQGATGELFFGEGSRLTVL.

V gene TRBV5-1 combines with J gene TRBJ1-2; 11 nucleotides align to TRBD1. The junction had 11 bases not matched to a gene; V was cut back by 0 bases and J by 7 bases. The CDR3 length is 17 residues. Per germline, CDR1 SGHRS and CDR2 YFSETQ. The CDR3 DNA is TGCGCCAGCAGCTTGGTAGGCGCCGGACAGGGGGCAGGTGGCTACACCTTC. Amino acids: CASSLVGAGQGAGGYTF.

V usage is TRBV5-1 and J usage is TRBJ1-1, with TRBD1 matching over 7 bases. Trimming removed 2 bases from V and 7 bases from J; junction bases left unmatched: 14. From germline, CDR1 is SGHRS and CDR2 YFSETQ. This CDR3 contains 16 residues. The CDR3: CASSLQGPKGSGEAFF. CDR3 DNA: TGCGCCAGCAGCTTACAGGGGCCTAAGGGGTCCGGTGAAGCTTTCTTT.

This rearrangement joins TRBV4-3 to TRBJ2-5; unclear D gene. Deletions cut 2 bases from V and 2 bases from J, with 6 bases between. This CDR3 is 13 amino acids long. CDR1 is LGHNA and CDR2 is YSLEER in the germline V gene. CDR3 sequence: CASSQLEQETQYF. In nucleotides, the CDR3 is TGCGCCAGCAGCCAACTAGAACAAGAGACCCAGTACTTC.

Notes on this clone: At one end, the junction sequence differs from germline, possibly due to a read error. CDR3 residues: CAWNSRENTGAFF. The CDR3 nucleotides read TGTGCCTGGAATTCAAGGGAGAACACTGGAGCTTTCTTT. V is TRBV30 and J is TRBJ1-1; D not resolved. There are 13 residues in the CDR3. The germline V gene encodes CDR1 GTSNPN and CDR2 SVGIG (reference sequence). Full variable domain (outside the CDR3, taken from reference TRBV30 and TRBJ1-1): SQTIHQWPATLVQPVGSPLSLECTVEGTSNPNLYWYRQAAGRGLQLLFYSVGIGQISSEVPQNLSASRPQDRQFILSSKKLLLSDSGFYLCAWNSRENTGAFFGQGTRLTVV.

The CDR3 here is CATQGRREGRGNEQFF. CDR3 sequence (DNA): TGTGCCACCCAGGGGAGGCGGGAGGGCCGGGGCAATGAGCAGTTCTTC. The chain recombines TRBV15 with TRBJ2-1; 9 positions match TRBD2. CDR3 length equals 16 residues. The germline CDR1 and CDR2 sequences are LNHNV and YYDKDF (reference sequence). Trimming cost V 8 bases and J 6 bases; bases outside gene matches: 14.

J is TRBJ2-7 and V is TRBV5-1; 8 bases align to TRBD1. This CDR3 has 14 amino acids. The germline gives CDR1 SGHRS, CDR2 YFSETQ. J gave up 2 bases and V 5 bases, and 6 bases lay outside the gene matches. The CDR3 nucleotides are TGCGCCAGCAGTGGACAGGGAATCCCCTACGAGCAGTACTTC. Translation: CASSGQGIPYEQYF.

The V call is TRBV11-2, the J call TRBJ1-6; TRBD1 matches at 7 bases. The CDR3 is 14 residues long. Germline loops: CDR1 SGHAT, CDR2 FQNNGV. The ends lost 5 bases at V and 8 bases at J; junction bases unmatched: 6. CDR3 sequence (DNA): TGTGCCAGCAGCGCGAAGACAGGGCATTCACCCCTCCACTTT. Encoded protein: CASSAKTGHSPLHF. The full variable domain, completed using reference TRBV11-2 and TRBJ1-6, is EAGVAQSPRYKIIEKRQSVAFWCNPISGHATLYWYQQILGQGPKLLIQFQNNGVVDDSQLPKDRFSAERLKGVDSTLKIQPAKLEDSAVYLCASSAKTGHSPLHFGNGTRLTVT.

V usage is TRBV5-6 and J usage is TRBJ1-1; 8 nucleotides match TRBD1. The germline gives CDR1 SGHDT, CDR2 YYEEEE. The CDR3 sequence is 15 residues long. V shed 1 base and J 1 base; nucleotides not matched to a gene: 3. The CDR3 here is CASSLPDRANTEAFF. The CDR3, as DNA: TGTGCCAGCAGCTTGCCGGACAGGGCGAACACTGAAGCTTTCTTT.

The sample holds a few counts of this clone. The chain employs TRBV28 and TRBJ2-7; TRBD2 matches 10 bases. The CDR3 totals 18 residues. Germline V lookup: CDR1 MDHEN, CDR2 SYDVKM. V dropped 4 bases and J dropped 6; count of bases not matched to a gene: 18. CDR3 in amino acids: CASSSRNNLAGVPVEQYF. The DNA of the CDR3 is TGTGCCAGCAGTTCCAGAAACAATCTAGCGGGAGTCCCCGTCGAGCAGTACTTC.

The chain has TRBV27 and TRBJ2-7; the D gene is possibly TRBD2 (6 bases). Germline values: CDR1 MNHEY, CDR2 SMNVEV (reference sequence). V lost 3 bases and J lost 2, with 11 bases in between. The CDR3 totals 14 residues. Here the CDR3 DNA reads TGTGCCAGCAGTTTCTCTAGCGCTGCCTACGAGCAGTACTTC. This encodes CASSFSSAAYEQYF.

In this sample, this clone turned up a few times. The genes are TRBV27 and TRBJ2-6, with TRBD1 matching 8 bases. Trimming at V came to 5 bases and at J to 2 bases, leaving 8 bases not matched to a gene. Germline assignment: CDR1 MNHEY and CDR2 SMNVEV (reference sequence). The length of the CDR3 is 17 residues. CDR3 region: CASSPGQGSAGANVLTF. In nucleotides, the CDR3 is TGTGCCAGCAGTCCCGGACAGGGTAGTGCTGGGGCCAACGTCCTGACTTTC.

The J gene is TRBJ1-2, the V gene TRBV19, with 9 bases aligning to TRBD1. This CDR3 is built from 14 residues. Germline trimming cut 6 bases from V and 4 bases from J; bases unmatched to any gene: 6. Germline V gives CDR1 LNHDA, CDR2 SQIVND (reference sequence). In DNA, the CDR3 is TGTGCCAGTAGAGGGACAGGGACCTTCTATGGCTACACCTTC. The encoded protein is CASRGTGTFYGYTF.

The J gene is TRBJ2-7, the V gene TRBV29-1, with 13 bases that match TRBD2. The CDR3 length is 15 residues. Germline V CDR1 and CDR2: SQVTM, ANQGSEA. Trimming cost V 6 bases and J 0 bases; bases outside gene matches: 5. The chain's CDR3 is CSVRRTSGSSYEQYF. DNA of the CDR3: TGCAGCGTGCGAAGGACTAGCGGGAGCTCCTACGAGCAGTACTTC.

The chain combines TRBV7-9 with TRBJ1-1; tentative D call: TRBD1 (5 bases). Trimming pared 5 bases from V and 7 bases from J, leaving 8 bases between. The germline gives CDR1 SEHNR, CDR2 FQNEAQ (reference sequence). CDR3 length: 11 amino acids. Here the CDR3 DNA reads TGTGCCAGCAGCAACAGGAATGAAGCTTTCTTT. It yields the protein CASSNRNEAFF.

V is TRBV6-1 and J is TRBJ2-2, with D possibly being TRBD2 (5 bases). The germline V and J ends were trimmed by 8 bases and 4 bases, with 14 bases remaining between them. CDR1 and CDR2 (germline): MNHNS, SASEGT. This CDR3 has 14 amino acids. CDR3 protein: CASARGLSTGELFF. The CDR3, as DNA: TGTGCCAGCGCTCGGGGATTAAGCACCGGGGAGCTGTTTTTT.

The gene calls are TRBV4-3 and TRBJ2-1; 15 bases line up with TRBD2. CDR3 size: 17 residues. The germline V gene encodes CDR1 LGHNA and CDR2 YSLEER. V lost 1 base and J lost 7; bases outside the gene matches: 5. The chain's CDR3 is CASSQGGLAGGTNEQFF. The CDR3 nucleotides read TGCGCCAGCAGCCAAGGGGGACTAGCGGGGGGTACGAATGAGCAGTTCTTC.